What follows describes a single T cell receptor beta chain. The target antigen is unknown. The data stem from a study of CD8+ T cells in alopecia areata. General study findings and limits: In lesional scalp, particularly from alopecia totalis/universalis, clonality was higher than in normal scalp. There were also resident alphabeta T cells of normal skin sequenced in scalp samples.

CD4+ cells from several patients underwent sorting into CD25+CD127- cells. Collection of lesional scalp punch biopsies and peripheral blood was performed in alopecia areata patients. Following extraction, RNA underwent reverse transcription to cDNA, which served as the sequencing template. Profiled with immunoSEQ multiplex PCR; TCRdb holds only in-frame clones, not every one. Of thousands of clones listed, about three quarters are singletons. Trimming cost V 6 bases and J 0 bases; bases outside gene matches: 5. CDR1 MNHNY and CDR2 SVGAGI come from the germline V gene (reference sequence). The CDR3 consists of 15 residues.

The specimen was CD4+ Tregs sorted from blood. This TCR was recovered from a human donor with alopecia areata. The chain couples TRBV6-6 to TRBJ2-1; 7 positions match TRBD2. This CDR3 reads CASRASGNSYNEQFF. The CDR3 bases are TGTGCCAGCAGAGCTAGCGGTAACTCCTACAATGAGCAGTTCTTC.